This T cell receptor beta chain was sequenced in a study of blood T cell repertoires in COVID-19. Study as a whole: Spain, Italy and the United States supplied samples that represented acute and convalescent COVID-19. PBMCs, B-cell-depleted T cells, or T cells provided the cDNA or gDNA that made up the material.

The authors' processing: Reference gene primers were amplified, and this amplification served to estimate nucleated cell counts. Produced via immunoSEQ multiplex PCR; TCRdb's table is partial and in-frame only. D and trimming come from the DNA, and the V and J calls and clone size come from that table. The sample contains about 180,000 clones, approximately 88% of which appear only once. V was trimmed by 2 bases and J by 5 bases, leaving 14 bases between them. Germline V gene sequence: CDR1 SGHRS, CDR2 YFSETQ. CDR3 length: 15 residues. Sequenced material: peripheral blood. This TCR was sampled from a man between 18 and 29 years old with active or convalescent COVID-19. The gene calls are TRBV5-1 and TRBJ2-1; maybe TRBD1 (6 bases). The CDR3 reads CASSFQGTGNNEQFF. CDR3 nucleotides: TGCGCCAGCAGCTTTCAGGGGACCGGGAACAATGAGCAGTTCTTC.